Below, 25 T cell receptor beta chains from the same sample are listed, as sequenced in a study of T cells in Graves' hyperthyroidism and ophthalmopathy. Using RNA transcripts as the source, TCR beta CDR3 regions were amplified. TCR CDR3 regions were first amplified by RT-PCR with HTBI primers. Each CDR3 protein gets one entry after TCRdb re-called the multiplex PCR reads with MiXCR. The sample includes around 440,000 distinct CDR3 sequences, 15% to 17% of them seen just once. Material: blood. These receptors all come from a woman aged 18-29 years with Graves' hyperthyroidism.

J is TRBJ2-7 and V is TRBV7-2; no definite D call. CDR3 length equals 15 residues. Trimming took 5 bases from V and 6 from J, leaving 20 bases between them. The germline V gene has CDR1 SGHTA and CDR2 FQGNSA. The CDR3 is CASSPPRASLSEQYF. Written as DNA, the CDR3 is TGTGCCAGCAGCCCTCCCCGGGCCTCTCTCTCCGAGCAGTACTTC.

The chain combines TRBV20-1 with TRBJ2-6; no clear D. This CDR3 is built from 13 residues. Germline CDR1 DFQATT, CDR2 SNEGSKA (reference sequence). V was shortened by 6 bases and J by 2 bases, with 8 bases between the two germline ends. CDR3 DNA sequence: TGCAGTGCCGGGCCGACTGGGGCCAACGTCCTGACTTTC. It yields the protein CSAGPTGANVLTF.

This clonotype was observed many times. The chain joins TRBV4-3 to TRBJ2-3; 9 bases align to TRBD1. The CDR3 is made up of 18 amino acids. The ends lost 1 base at V and 4 bases at J; junction bases unmatched: 12. Germline V gene lookup returns CDR1 LGHNA and CDR2 YSLEER. The CDR3: CASSQGPWDRVVADTQYF. The CDR3 DNA reads as TGCGCCAGCAGCCAAGGTCCATGGGACAGGGTCGTGGCAGATACGCAGTATTTT.

The sample holds a few counts of this clonotype. The chain has TRBV19 and TRBJ2-1, with D perhaps TRBD2 (6 bases). The germline gives CDR1 LNHDA, CDR2 SQIVND (reference sequence). The CDR3 runs to 16 residues. V was trimmed by 7 bases and J by 0 bases, leaving 16 bases between them. CDR3 sequence: CASTESGYSSYNEQFF. CDR3 sequence (DNA): TGTGCCAGTACAGAGAGCGGGTACAGCTCCTACAATGAGCAGTTCTTC.

The chain links TRBV29-1 to TRBJ2-5, with a possible D match to TRBD1 (6 bases). Germline V CDR1 and CDR2: SQVTM, ANQGSEA. There are 13 residues in the CDR3. Between the trimmed V and J ends, which lost 2 bases and 4 bases, there was a span of 11 bases. In DNA, the CDR3 is TGCAGCGTTGAAATTGTAGGGGGAGAGACCCAGTACTTC. Translation gives CSVEIVGGETQYF.

This clonotype was counted ten times or more. The chain uses TRBV3-1 and TRBJ1-3; TRBD1 might be the D (5 bases). Deletions cut 4 bases from V and 2 bases from J, with 9 bases between. The V gene's germline CDR1 is LGHDT and CDR2 YNNKEL (reference sequence). The CDR3 is 14 residues long. In nucleotides, the CDR3 is TGTGCCAGCAGCCCCCGGGACGCTGGAAACACCATATATTTT. Residues: CASSPRDAGNTIYF.

This clonotype was seen many times. V is TRBV5-1 and J is TRBJ1-1; TRBD1 matches at 7 bases. CDR1 and CDR2 from the germline V gene are SGHRS and YFSETQ. This CDR3 is built from 15 residues. V shed 4 bases and J 2 bases; nucleotides not matched to a gene: 8. The chain's CDR3 is CASSQPTGLNTEAFF. The CDR3 coding sequence is TGCGCCAGCAGCCAGCCGACAGGGTTAAACACTGAAGCTTTCTTT.

In this sample, this clonotype turned up many times. J is TRBJ2-1 and V is TRBV12-3 or TRBV12-4; a possible D gene is TRBD2 (5 bases). This CDR3 region has 16 residues. The germline V and J ends were trimmed by 4 bases and 3 bases, with 16 bases remaining between them. Written as DNA, the CDR3 is TGTGCCAGCAGTTCGAGGGAGACTTCCTACTACAATGAGCAGTTCTTC. Protein product: CASSSRETSYYNEQFF.

Many counts were recorded for this clonotype. V and J are TRBV6-1 and TRBJ2-3; D unresolved. The CDR3 covers 14 residues. Trimming left V 5 bases short and J 3 bases short, with 12 bases between. Germline V gene lookup returns CDR1 MNHNS and CDR2 SASEGT. CDR3 nucleotides: TGTGCCAGCAGTTTCGGAGCTGATACAGATACGCAGTATTTT. Amino acids: CASSFGADTDTQYF.

This clonotype was observed at least ten times. The chain uses TRBV6-5 and TRBJ2-7; the D gene is possibly TRBD1 (6 bases). The CDR3 is 18 residues long. The V gene lost 1 base and the J gene lost 4 bases, with 23 bases spanning the gap. The germline V gene encodes CDR1 MNHEY and CDR2 SVGAGI. CDR3 loop: CASSYYSSGQTGRYEQYF. CDR3 nucleotides: TGTGCCAGCAGTTACTACTCGTCCGGGCAGACAGGCAGATACGAGCAGTACTTC.

The chain carries TRBV7-9 and TRBJ2-2, with a tentative D call TRBD1 (6 bases). The CDR3 runs 15 residues. Deletions cut 0 bases from V and 4 bases from J, with 9 bases between. Germline V CDR1 and CDR2: SEHNR, FQNEAQ (reference sequence). The CDR3 DNA sequence: TGTGCCAGCAGCTTAGCGGGACACCCCACCGGGGAGCTGTTTTTT. Encoded protein: CASSLAGHPTGELFF.

This chain links TRBV20-1 with TRBJ2-2, with D possibly matching TRBD2 (5 bases). Between the trimmed V and J ends, which lost 0 bases and 6 bases, there was a span of 17 bases. Germline V gene data show CDR1 as DFQATT and CDR2 as SNEGSKA (reference sequence). The CDR3 contains 16 residues. The CDR3 nucleotides are TGCAGTGCTAGAGATGTATGGCTAGCTCCGGCCGGGGAGCTGTTTTTT. Amino acids: CSARDVWLAPAGELFF.

This clonotype was counted many times. This chain links TRBV7-6 with TRBJ1-5, with D hard to call. With 3 bases removed from V and 0 bases from J, the gap between germline ends came to 12 bases. CDR1 and CDR2 (germline): SGHVS, FNYEAQ. The length of the CDR3 is 16 residues. CDR3 region: CASSFGSAPSNQPQHF. The CDR3, as DNA: TGTGCCAGCAGCTTTGGGTCGGCTCCTAGCAATCAGCCCCAGCATTTT. Supplemented by reference TRBV7-6 and TRBJ1-5, the full variable domain reads GAGVSQSPRYKVTKRGQDVALRCDPISGHVSLYWYRQALGQGPEFLTYFNYEAQQDKSGLPNDRFSAERPEGSISTLTIQRTEQRDSAMYRCASSFGSAPSNQPQHFGDGTRLSIL.

This clonotype was counted at least ten times. The chain recombines TRBV19 with TRBJ2-2; 7 nucleotides align to TRBD1. Germline V CDR1 and CDR2: LNHDA, SQIVND (reference sequence). Losses at the gene ends were 7 bases for V and 4 bases for J; bases not matched to a gene: 12. The CDR3 is made up of 16 amino acids. The CDR3, as DNA: TGTGCCAGTACCCGAACGACAGGGCCGGGCACCGGGGAGCTGTTTTTT. Amino acids: CASTRTTGPGTGELFF.

The chain employs TRBV10-3 and TRBJ1-1; D remains unclear. This CDR3 is 15 amino acids long. Germline CDR1 reads ENHRY; CDR2 reads SYGVKD. V lost 0 bases and J 1 base, leaving 9 bases between the germline ends. The CDR3 DNA reads TGTGCCATCAGTGAGTCAAGGGAGGGGAACACTGAAGCTTTCTTT. Translated: CAISESREGNTEAFF.

This rearrangement joins TRBV5-6 to TRBJ2-1; perhaps TRBD2 as D (6 bases). The V gene's germline CDR1 is SGHDT and CDR2 YYEEEE. CDR3 length equals 15 residues. The germline V and J ends were trimmed by 3 bases and 5 bases, with 15 bases remaining between them. The chain's CDR3 is CASSSPPEGHNEQFF. CDR3 nucleotide sequence: TGTGCCAGCAGCTCCCCCCCGGAGGGTCACAATGAGCAGTTCTTC.

The chain combines TRBV20-1 with TRBJ2-7; TRBD1 or TRBD2 may be the D gene (5 bases each). The CDR3 contains 14 residues. Trimming stripped 3 bases from V and 2 bases from J, with 14 bases between. CDR1 and CDR2 (germline): DFQATT, SNEGSKA (reference sequence). The CDR3, as DNA: TGCAGTGCTAGCTTCCAGGGAGACCCCTACGAGCAGTACTTC. It is translated as CSASFQGDPYEQYF.

The chain recombines TRBV28 with TRBJ1-3; no reliable D call. The V end lost 8 bases, the J end lost 8 bases, and 7 bases lay between the germline ends. The CDR3 is 10 residues long. Per the germline V gene, CDR1 is MDHEN and CDR2 is SYDVKM. CDR3 protein: CASVGHTIYF. The CDR3 region has the DNA TGTGCCAGCGTCGGGCACACCATATATTTT.

In its sample, this clonotype was seen many times. The J gene is TRBJ1-2, the V gene TRBV3-1; weak D call: TRBD1 (5 bases). The CDR3 runs to 13 residues. Germline V gives CDR1 LGHDT, CDR2 YNNKEL (reference sequence). Trimming left V 3 bases short and J 2 bases short, with 7 bases between. In nucleotides, the CDR3 is TGTGCCAGCAGCCAGGGACCCAACTATGGCTACACCTTC. It translates to CASSQGPNYGYTF.

The table lists this clonotype with many counts. The chain recombines TRBV28 with TRBJ2-7, with 9 bases lining up with TRBD2. Germline trimming cut 5 bases from V and 2 bases from J; bases unmatched to any gene: 13. Per the germline V gene, CDR1 is MDHEN and CDR2 is SYDVKM. CDR3 length: 17 residues. The DNA of the CDR3 is TGTGCCAGCAGTACCCGACAGGGACGACTAGCGGCCTACGAGCAGTACTTC. Its translation is CASSTRQGRLAAYEQYF.

This clonotype occurred many times. This chain connects TRBV28 to TRBJ2-5; D is undetermined. The CDR3 is 15 amino acids. Trimming shortened V by 8 bases and J by 1 base, and 17 bases separated the two germline ends. Germline-derived CDR1 and CDR2 are MDHEN and SYDVKM. CDR3 residues: CASGPGSTGQETQYF. CDR3 in DNA: TGTGCCAGCGGACCCGGGTCAACCGGCCAAGAGACCCAGTACTTC.

This clonotype was picked up many times. The genes are TRBV6-1 and TRBJ2-1; TRBD1 aligns across 8 bases. After removal of 3 bases from V and 0 bases from J, the junction contained 10 bases not matched to a gene. The germline gives CDR1 MNHNS, CDR2 SASEGT. This CDR3 is built from 18 residues. CDR3 DNA: TGTGCCAGCAGTGAGCCGGACAGGGTAACTGTCTCCTACAATGAGCAGTTCTTC. Amino acid sequence: CASSEPDRVTVSYNEQFF.

The chain combines TRBV5-5 with TRBJ2-3; 13 positions match TRBD2. Germline CDR1 reads SGHKS; CDR2 reads YYEKEE (reference sequence). J gave up 2 bases and V 3 bases, and 9 bases lay outside the gene matches. This CDR3 is 18 amino acids long. The DNA of the CDR3 is TGTGCCAGCAGCTGGACTAGCGGGGGCCCCCTGTCCACAGATACGCAGTATTTT. Amino acids: CASSWTSGGPLSTDTQYF.

In this sample, this clonotype turned up many times. The chain joins TRBV20-1 to TRBJ2-1; TRBD2 matches 10 bases. Per the germline V gene, CDR1 is DFQATT and CDR2 is SNEGSKA (reference sequence). The junction had 5 bases not matched to a gene; V was cut back by 0 bases and J by 6 bases. The CDR3 length is 15 residues. The DNA for the CDR3 is TGCAGTGCTAGAGACCCCAGCGGGAGGGCCAATGAGCAGTTCTTC. Translation gives CSARDPSGRANEQFF.

This clonotype was detected ten times or more. V and J are TRBV9 and TRBJ2-1, with D maybe TRBD1 (5 bases). Looked up from germline, CDR1 is SGDLS and CDR2 is YYNGEE. This CDR3 spans 15 amino acids. V lost 2 bases to trimming and J lost 7 bases, with 16 bases between them. The chain's CDR3 is CASSVTVWPGNEQFF. The CDR3, as DNA: TGTGCCAGCAGCGTGACAGTTTGGCCTGGTAATGAGCAGTTCTTC.